The 27 T cell receptor beta chains below all came from one sample that was sequenced in a study of patients and donors after allogeneic stem cell transplantation. TCRdb re-called the RT-PCR reads with MiXCR, one entry per CDR3 protein. The sample shows fewer than 250,000 distinct CDR3 sequences, roughly an eighth of them seen only once. The sequenced sample consisted of blood, either unsorted or a sorted T cell fraction (not recorded which). These receptors were obtained from a human donor who was either an allogeneic HSCT recipient or a stem cell or donor lymphocyte infusion donor (not recorded which). It is not recorded whose cells these are; they may come from a transplant donor.

This clonotype has only a few counts. The J gene is TRBJ1-3, the V gene TRBV19, with TRBD1 identical over 12 bases. Germline CDR1 LNHDA, CDR2 SQIVND (reference sequence). This CDR3 is 17 amino acids long. Losses at the gene ends were 0 bases for V and 3 bases for J; bases not matched to a gene: 3. The CDR3 is CASSIDGTGGFGNTIYF. The CDR3 DNA sequence: TGTGCCAGTAGTATAGATGGGACAGGGGGCTTTGGAAACACCATATATTTT.

This clonotype was recorded at least ten times. This chain connects TRBV4-3 to TRBJ2-5, with 11 bases aligning to TRBD1. Germline CDR1 is LGHNA and CDR2 is YSLEER. The CDR3 has 16 residues. With 1 base clipped from V and 5 bases from J, the junction kept 6 bases outside the gene matches. The CDR3 protein is CASSQGDRGLWETQYF. The CDR3 DNA sequence: TGCGCCAGCAGCCAAGGGGACAGGGGGTTATGGGAGACCCAGTACTTC.

This clonotype was counted between two and nine times. This rearrangement joins TRBV6-2 or TRBV6-3 to TRBJ1-1; TRBD1 aligns across 8 bases. This CDR3 contains 13 residues. Germline-derived CDR1 and CDR2 are MNHEY and SVGEGT. The junction had 5 bases not matched to a gene; V was cut back by 6 bases and J by 5 bases. The CDR3 loop is CASSRGQWTEAFF. In DNA, the CDR3 is TGTGCCAGCAGCAGGGGGCAATGGACTGAAGCTTTCTTT.

This clonotype came up a few times. The chain links TRBV6-1 to TRBJ1-2, with 7 bases aligning to TRBD1. V was pared by 5 bases and J by 3 bases, with 9 bases of the junction left unmatched. CDR1 is MNHNS, CDR2 SASEGT, per germline. The CDR3 extends over 15 amino acids. This CDR3 reads CASSLDRDSYYGYTF. CDR3 nucleotide sequence: TGTGCCAGCAGTCTCGACCGGGACAGCTACTATGGCTACACCTTC.

This clonotype was recorded many times. The chain couples TRBV5-1 to TRBJ2-3; TRBD1 agrees at 7 bases. Losses at the gene ends were 5 bases for V and 2 bases for J; bases not matched to a gene: 11. This CDR3 has 16 amino acids. Germline V CDR1 and CDR2: SGHRS, YFSETQ. CDR3 in amino acids: CASSSQPGQLTDTQYF. DNA of the CDR3: TGCGCCAGCAGTTCCCAGCCGGGACAGCTCACAGATACGCAGTATTTT.

The chain couples TRBV6-2 or TRBV6-3 to TRBJ1-5; possible D gene TRBD1, 6 bases. The CDR3 has 16 residues. The V gene lost 0 bases and the J gene lost 5 bases, with 14 bases spanning the gap. CDR1 and CDR2 (germline): MNHEY, SVGEGT. The CDR3 DNA sequence: TGTGCCAGCAGTTACTCCCTGGGGGGGGCCGATCAGCCCCAGCATTTT. This codes for CASSYSLGGADQPQHF.

The sample holds many counts of this clonotype. J is TRBJ2-3 and V is TRBV5-1; D may be TRBD1 (5 bases). CDR3 length equals 14 residues. Trimming cost V 5 bases and J 2 bases, with 12 bases left between them. Germline CDR1 reads SGHRS; CDR2 reads YFSETQ. CDR3 residues: CASSLGAFTDTQYF. CDR3 nucleotide sequence: TGCGCCAGCAGTCTAGGGGCATTCACAGATACGCAGTATTTT.

This clonotype appeared a single time. An end of the junction differs from the germline gene, which may be a read error. The V gene is TRBV12-3 or TRBV12-4, the J gene TRBJ2-2, with 9 bases lining up with TRBD2. This CDR3 is 17 amino acids long. Here the CDR3 reads CANSRVSGGSDTGELFF. Written as DNA, the CDR3 is TGTGCCAACAGTAGAGTAAGCGGGGGGAGCGATACCGGGGAGCTGTTTTTT.

The chain links TRBV3-1 to TRBJ1-6; perhaps TRBD1 as D (6 bases). Germline CDR1 and CDR2: LGHDT and YNNKEL (reference sequence). The CDR3 length is 14 residues. Trimming shortened V by 5 bases and J by 10 bases, and 15 bases separated the two germline ends. DNA of the CDR3: TGTGCCAGCAGCTTACAGGGTTACCAATCACCCCTCCACTTT. It codes for CASSLQGYQSPLHF.

This chain links TRBV20-1 with TRBJ2-5; D gene uncertain. The CDR3 is 12 amino acids. V gave up 1 base and J gave up 9 bases, with 12 bases separating them. The germline V gene encodes CDR1 DFQATT and CDR2 SNEGSKA (reference sequence). The CDR3 here is CSARGASLAQYF. CDR3 DNA sequence: TGCAGTGCTAGAGGGGCCTCGTTGGCCCAGTACTTC.

CDR3 bases: TGTGCCAGCAGTTACTCGATAAGTTCGGGGAGCACAGATACGCAGTATTTT. Its translation: CASSYSISSGSTDTQYF. The chain carries TRBV6-5 and TRBJ2-3; a possible D gene is TRBD2 (5 bases). The germline V and J ends were trimmed by 0 bases and 0 bases, with 13 bases remaining between them. Germline-derived CDR1 and CDR2 are MNHEY and SVGAGI. This CDR3 is built from 17 residues.

This clonotype was found many times. This chain connects TRBV15 to TRBJ1-2; TRBD1 matches 10 bases. With 4 bases clipped from V and 0 bases from J, the junction kept 5 bases outside the gene matches. Germline loops: CDR1 LNHNV, CDR2 YYDKDF (reference sequence). The CDR3 is 16 residues long. The CDR3 bases are TGTGCCACCAGCAAATCGGGACAGGGGACTAACTATGGCTACACCTTC. It specifies CATSKSGQGTNYGYTF. Filled out from reference TRBV15 and TRBJ1-2, the complete variable domain reads DAMVIQNPRYQVTQFGKPVTLSCSQTLNHNVMYWYQQKSSQAPKLLFHYYDKDFNNEADTPDNFQSRRPNTSFCFLDIRSPGLGDTAMYLCATSKSGQGTNYGYTFGSGTRLTVV.

The sample holds many counts of this clonotype. V usage is TRBV5-1 and J usage is TRBJ2-1; 8 bases line up with TRBD2. Per the germline V gene, CDR1 is SGHRS and CDR2 is YFSETQ. J was trimmed by 8 bases and V by 4 bases; bases with no gene match: 11. The CDR3 totals 15 residues. CDR3 DNA sequence: TGCGCCAGCAGCAAGGGACTAGAAGGTGGCGATGAGCAGTTCTTC. Residues: CASSKGLEGGDEQFF.

Many counts were recorded for this clonotype. This chain links TRBV29-1 with TRBJ2-1, with TRBD2 matching over 9 bases. CDR3 length: 18 residues. With V trimmed by 2 bases and J by 6 bases, 17 bases remained unmatched. Germline CDR1 is SQVTM and CDR2 is ANQGSEA. In DNA form, the CDR3 reads TGCAGCGTTGAAAGTTGGAGAAGCGGGAGGTCCGCTGGCAATGAGCAGTTCTTC. It is translated as CSVESWRSGRSAGNEQFF.

This clonotype was recorded at least ten times. The V and J genes are TRBV7-2 and TRBJ2-4, with 7 bases identical to TRBD1. The CDR3 extends over 14 amino acids. The J segment lost 5 bases and the V segment lost 2 bases, leaving 3 bases of the junction unmatched. From germline, CDR1 is SGHTA and CDR2 FQGNSA. DNA of the CDR3: TGTGCCAGCAGCTTAAGACAGGGACAAAACATTCAGTACTTC. It yields the protein CASSLRQGQNIQYF.

This clonotype occurred a few times. The J gene is TRBJ1-3, the V gene TRBV5-1; the D is unclear. V dropped 5 bases and J dropped 0 bases, with 9 bases sitting between them. This CDR3 comprises 14 residues. Germline lookup yields CDR1 SGHRS and CDR2 YFSETQ. The CDR3 coding sequence is TGCGCCAGCAGTTCAGCGAGCTCTGGAAACACCATATATTTT. It specifies CASSSASSGNTIYF.

This clonotype was seen repeatedly, ten times or more. The rearrangement links TRBV6-5 to TRBJ2-4; 9 bases are shared with TRBD1. Looked up from germline, CDR1 is MNHEY and CDR2 is SVGAGI. With V trimmed by 0 bases and J by 8 bases, 5 bases remained unmatched. This CDR3 region has 15 residues. The CDR3 coding sequence is TGTGCCAGCAGTTACTCAGTGGACAGGGGAGACATTCAGTACTTC. Translation gives CASSYSVDRGDIQYF.

The V call is TRBV4-2, the J call TRBJ2-5; D not certain. The V and J ends lost 3 bases and 7 bases respectively, with 18 bases between them. From germline, CDR1 is LGHNA and CDR2 YNFKEQ. The CDR3 is 15 amino acids. In nucleotides, the CDR3 is TGTGCCAGCAGCCAGAACATAGATCATGAAGGGACCCAGTACTTC. It translates to CASSQNIDHEGTQYF.

The table lists this clonotype with a few counts. The chain uses TRBV10-2 and TRBJ2-1; the match to TRBD2 covers 13 bases. J was trimmed by 1 base and V by 6 bases; bases with no gene match: 9. From germline, CDR1 is WSHSY and CDR2 SAAADI. The CDR3 covers 18 residues. The CDR3 reads CASRYGLAGVKSYNEQFF. The CDR3 region has the DNA TGCGCCAGCAGATACGGACTAGCGGGAGTAAAATCCTACAATGAGCAGTTCTTC.

DNA for the CDR3: TGTGCCAGCAGTCGGGACAGCGGGAATAATTCACCCCTCCACTTT. Amino acid sequence: CASSRDSGNNSPLHF. This chain connects TRBV6-1 to TRBJ1-6; TRBD1 agrees at 7 bases. Losses at the gene ends were 5 bases for V and 5 bases for J; bases not matched to a gene: 6. This CDR3 is 15 amino acids long. Germline V gene sequence: CDR1 MNHNS, CDR2 SASEGT.

The chain recombines TRBV29-1 with TRBJ1-1, with 7 bases that match TRBD1. Trimming at V came to 6 bases and at J to 6 bases, leaving 16 bases not matched to a gene. CDR1 SQVTM and CDR2 ANQGSEA come from the germline V gene. The CDR3 covers 15 residues. Here the CDR3 DNA reads TGCAGCGTAGACGGCTACCTACAGGGGCGCGCTGAAGCTTTCTTT. As protein: CSVDGYLQGRAEAFF.

This clonotype was found a few times. The rearrangement links TRBV2 to TRBJ2-3; D perhaps matches TRBD2 (6 bases). This CDR3 region has 13 residues. CDR1 SNHLY and CDR2 FYNNEI come from the germline V gene. The germline V and J ends were trimmed by 7 bases and 1 base, with 9 bases remaining between them. CDR3 nucleotides: TGTGCCAGCACTAGCGAACGCACAGATACGCAGTATTTT. It encodes CASTSERTDTQYF.

V is TRBV5-1 and J is TRBJ1-3; 8 bases are shared with TRBD1. The junction had 5 bases not matched to a gene; V was cut back by 4 bases and J by 2 bases. This CDR3 spans 15 amino acids. From germline, CDR1 is SGHRS and CDR2 YFSETQ. Here the CDR3 reads CASSIGQGTGNTIYF. In DNA form, the CDR3 reads TGCGCCAGCAGCATCGGACAGGGTACTGGAAACACCATATATTTT. The full variable domain, completed using reference TRBV5-1 and TRBJ1-3, is KAGVTQTPRYLIKTRGQQVTLSCSPISGHRSVSWYQQTPGQGLQFLFEYFSETQRNKGNFPGRFSGRQFSNSRSEMNVSTLELGDSALYLCASSIGQGTGNTIYFGEGSWLTVV.

This clonotype came up a few times. The chain recombines TRBV6-2 or TRBV6-3 with TRBJ1-5; TRBD1 agrees at 9 bases. The germline CDR1 and CDR2 sequences are MNHEY and SVGEGT. The length of the CDR3 is 15 residues. V gave up 6 bases and J gave up 4 bases; unmatched junction bases: 7. This CDR3 is CASSIPGTGNQPQHF. The DNA of the CDR3 is TGTGCCAGCAGCATTCCCGGGACAGGGAATCAGCCCCAGCATTTT.

This clonotype qualifies as medium-sized (0.01 to 0.1%). CDR3 amino acids: CSARGGGTDNSPLHF. CDR3 DNA: TGCAGTGCTAGAGGGGGGGGTACGGATAATTCACCCCTCCACTTT. The chain recombines TRBV20-1 with TRBJ1-6; the D gene is possibly TRBD1 (5 bases). The CDR3 is made up of 15 amino acids. Germline-derived CDR1 and CDR2 are DFQATT and SNEGSKA (reference sequence). The V end lost 1 base, the J end lost 5 bases, and 12 bases lay between the germline ends.

This clonotype occurred a few times. This chain joins TRBV6-2 or TRBV6-3 and TRBJ2-7, with no clear D. The CDR3 covers 14 residues. The V gene's germline CDR1 is MNHEY and CDR2 SVGEGT. The V and J ends lost 7 bases and 2 bases respectively, with 15 bases between them. The CDR3 coding sequence is TGTGCCAGCACACAGAGAGAGCTCCCCTACGAGCAGTACTTC. This encodes CASTQRELPYEQYF.

This chain uses TRBV6-1 with TRBJ2-6, with 9 nucleotides matching TRBD1. Germline loops: CDR1 MNHNS, CDR2 SASEGT. V lost 6 bases, J lost 4 bases, and 10 bases stayed unmatched. CDR3 size: 17 residues. The DNA for the CDR3 is TGTGCCAGCAGCAGAACACAGGGGGCGCGAGGGGCCAACGTCCTGACTTTC. It is translated as CASSRTQGARGANVLTF.